The sequence of this TCR beta chain was determined in a study of CXCR3-negative and CXCR3-positive naive CD8 T cells. The libraries of TRB cDNA were constructed through 5' RACE using UMI labels. TCRdb re-analyzed the 5' RACE reads; it lists each CDR3 protein once, without DNA. The clone table shows 150,000 or so distinct CDR3 sequences, with the ten largest holding nearly 0.5%. Germline lookup yields CDR1 LNHNV and CDR2 YYDKDF (reference sequence). The CDR3 contains 15 residues. Comment on this clonotype: Its antigen is as yet unknown.

Sorting yielded triplicates of about 300,000 cells for each CD8+ T cell subset. CD45RO-CCR7+CD27+CD95- characterized naive CD8+ T cells. Study results and limitations: Naive CXCR3-negative cells resembled naive CXCR3-positive cells in TRBV-TRBJ usage; memory cells differed.

This receptor was identified in a human donor in good health. Some clones in this sample may be carry-over from other donors' samples. Sequencing used naive CXCR3- CD8+ T cells from blood. Subset here: CD45RO-CCR7+CD27+CD95- naive CD8+ T cells lacking CXCR3 (TNR3-). The chain uses TRBV15 and TRBJ2-1; TCRdb lists TRBD2, though no DNA is available to test this call. CDR3: CATSRDSGPGNEQFF.